This T cell receptor (beta chain) comes out of a study of control samples from healthy donors and cancer patients. Trimming at V came to 1 base and at J to 4 bases, leaving 8 bases not matched to a gene. Germline CDR1 is MGHRA and CDR2 is YSYEKL. The CDR3 length is 16 residues. Profiled with immunoSEQ multiplex PCR; TCRdb holds only in-frame clones, not every one. The sample consists of about 140,000 clones, 80% to 95% of them appearing once. The genes are TRBV4-1 and TRBJ2-5; TRBD1 matches at 8 bases. What was sequenced was blood. This clonotype was sampled from a man aged 25 to 45 in good health. Written as DNA, the CDR3 is TGCGCCAGCAGCCAAGGATACGCAGGGGGCGGAGAGACCCAGTACTTC. This encodes CASSQGYAGGGETQYF.